Given below is one T cell receptor beta chain in context. This sample was included in a study of CXCR3-negative and CXCR3-positive naive CD8 T cells. The CDR3 is made up of 16 amino acids. Looked up from germline, CDR1 is SGHAT and CDR2 is FQNNGV. cDNA libraries for TRB were generated by 5' RACE incorporating UMI labels. TCRdb re-called the 5' RACE reads, yielding one record per CDR3 amino acid sequence without DNA. With 45,000 to 60,000 distinct CDR3 sequences in the sample, the ten largest clones hold 0.35% to 0.5%. The chain joins TRBV11-2 to TRBJ2-1; TCRdb's D gene call, TRBD2, goes unchecked for lack of DNA. This clonotype originated in a human donor in good health. Some clones in this sample may be carry-over from other donors' samples. Sequencing input: naive CXCR3- CD8+ T cells from blood. Subset specified: CD45RO-CCR7+CD27+CD95- naive CD8+ T cells lacking CXCR3 (TNR3-). The CDR3 is CASSLTSGGAVNEQFF.